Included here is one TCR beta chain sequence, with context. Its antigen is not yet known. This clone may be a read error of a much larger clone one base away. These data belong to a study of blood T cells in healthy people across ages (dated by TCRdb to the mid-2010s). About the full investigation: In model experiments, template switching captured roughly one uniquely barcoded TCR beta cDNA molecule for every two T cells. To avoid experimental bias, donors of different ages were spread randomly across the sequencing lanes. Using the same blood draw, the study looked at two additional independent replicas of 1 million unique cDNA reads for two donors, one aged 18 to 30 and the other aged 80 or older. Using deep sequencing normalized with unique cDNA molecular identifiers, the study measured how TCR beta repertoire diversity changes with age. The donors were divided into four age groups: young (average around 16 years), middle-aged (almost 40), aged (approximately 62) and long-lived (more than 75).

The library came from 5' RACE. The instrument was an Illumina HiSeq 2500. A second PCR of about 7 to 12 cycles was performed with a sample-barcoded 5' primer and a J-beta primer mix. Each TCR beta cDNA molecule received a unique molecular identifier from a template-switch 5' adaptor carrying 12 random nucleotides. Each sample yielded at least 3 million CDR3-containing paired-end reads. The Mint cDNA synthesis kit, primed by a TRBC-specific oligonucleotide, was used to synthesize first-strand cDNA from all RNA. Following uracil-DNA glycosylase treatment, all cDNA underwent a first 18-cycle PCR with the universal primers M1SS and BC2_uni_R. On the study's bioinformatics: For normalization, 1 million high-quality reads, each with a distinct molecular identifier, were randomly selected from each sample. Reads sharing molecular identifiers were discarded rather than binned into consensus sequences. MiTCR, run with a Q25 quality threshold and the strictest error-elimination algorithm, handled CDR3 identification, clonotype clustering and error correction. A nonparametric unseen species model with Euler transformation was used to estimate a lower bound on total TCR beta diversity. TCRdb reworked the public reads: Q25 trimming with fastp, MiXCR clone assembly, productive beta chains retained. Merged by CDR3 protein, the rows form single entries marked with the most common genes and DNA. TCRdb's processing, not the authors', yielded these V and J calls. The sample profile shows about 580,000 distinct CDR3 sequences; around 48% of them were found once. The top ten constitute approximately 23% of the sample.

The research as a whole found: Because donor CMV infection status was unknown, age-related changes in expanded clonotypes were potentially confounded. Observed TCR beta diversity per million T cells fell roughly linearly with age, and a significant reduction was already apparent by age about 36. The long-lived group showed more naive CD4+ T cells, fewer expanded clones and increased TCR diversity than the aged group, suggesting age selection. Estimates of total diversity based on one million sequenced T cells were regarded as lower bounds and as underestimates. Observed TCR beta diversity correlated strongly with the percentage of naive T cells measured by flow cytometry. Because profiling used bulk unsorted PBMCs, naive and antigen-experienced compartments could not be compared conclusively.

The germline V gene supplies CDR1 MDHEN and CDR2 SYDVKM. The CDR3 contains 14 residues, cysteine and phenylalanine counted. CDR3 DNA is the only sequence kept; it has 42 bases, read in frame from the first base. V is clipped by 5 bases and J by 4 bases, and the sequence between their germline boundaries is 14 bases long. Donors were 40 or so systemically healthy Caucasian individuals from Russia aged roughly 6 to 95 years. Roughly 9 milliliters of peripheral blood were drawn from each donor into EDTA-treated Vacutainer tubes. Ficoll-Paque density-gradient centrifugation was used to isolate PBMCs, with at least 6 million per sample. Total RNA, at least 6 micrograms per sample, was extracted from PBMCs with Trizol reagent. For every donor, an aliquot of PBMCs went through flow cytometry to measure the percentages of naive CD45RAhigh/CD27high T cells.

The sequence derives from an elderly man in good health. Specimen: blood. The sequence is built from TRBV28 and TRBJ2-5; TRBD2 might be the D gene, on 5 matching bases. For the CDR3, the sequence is CASSPSDGVETQYF. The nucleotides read TGTGCCAGCAGTCCATCGGACGGGGTAGAGACCCAGTACTTC.